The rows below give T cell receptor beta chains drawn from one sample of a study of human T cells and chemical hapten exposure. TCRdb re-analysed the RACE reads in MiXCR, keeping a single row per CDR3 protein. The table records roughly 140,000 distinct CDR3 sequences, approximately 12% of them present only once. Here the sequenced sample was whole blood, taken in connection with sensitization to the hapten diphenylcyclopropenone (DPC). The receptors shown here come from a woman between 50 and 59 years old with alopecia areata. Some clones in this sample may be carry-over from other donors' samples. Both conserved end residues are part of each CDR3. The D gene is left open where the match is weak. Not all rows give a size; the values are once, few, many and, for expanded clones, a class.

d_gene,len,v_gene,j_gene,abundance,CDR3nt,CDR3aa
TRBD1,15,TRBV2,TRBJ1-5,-,TGTGCCAGCACAGGGCCAGGGGGCGGCAATCAGCCCCAGCATTTT,CASTGPGGGNQPQHF
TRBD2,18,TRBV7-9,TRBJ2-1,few,TGTGCCAGCAGCCAAAATGAAGGCGGGAGGGCCGTGTTGAATGAGCAGTTCTTC,CASSQNEGGRAVLNEQFF
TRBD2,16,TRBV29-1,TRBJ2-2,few,TGCAGCGTTGCCGAGACTAGCGGCCTTTACACCGGGGAGCTGTTTTTT,CSVAETSGLYTGELFF
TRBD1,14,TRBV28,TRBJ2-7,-,TGTGCCAGCAGCTTTTTCCGGGACAGCTACGAGCAGTACTTC,CASSFFRDSYEQYF
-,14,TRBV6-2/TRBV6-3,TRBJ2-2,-,TGTGCCAGCAGTTACCGACAGGTCCCGGGGGAGCTGTTTTTT,CASSYRQVPGELFF
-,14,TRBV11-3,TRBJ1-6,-,TGTGCCAGCACCAAGACCGGCCAGGGTTCACCCCTCCACTTT,CASTKTGQGSPLHF
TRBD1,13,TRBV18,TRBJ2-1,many,TGTGCCAGCTCACCGGACAGGGCATATGAGCAGTTCTTC,CASSPDRAYEQFF
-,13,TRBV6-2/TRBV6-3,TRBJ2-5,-,TGTGCCAGCAGGATCCACGCACGAGAGACCCAGTACTTC,CASRIHARETQYF
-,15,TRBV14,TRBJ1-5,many,TGTGCCAGCAGCCCCCGAGGGGCCCTCAATCAGCCCCAGCATTTT,CASSPRGALNQPQHF
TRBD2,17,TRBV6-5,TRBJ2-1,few,TGTGCCAGCAGTTACTCAGCAGGACTAGCGCCCTACAATGAGCAGTTCTTC,CASSYSAGLAPYNEQFF
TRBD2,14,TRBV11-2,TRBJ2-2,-,TGTGCCAGCAGCTTCGGCGGGAGGGCCGGGGAGCTGTTTTTT,CASSFGGRAGELFF
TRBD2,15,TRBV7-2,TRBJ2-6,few,TGTGCCAGCAGCTCTAGCGGCTCTGGGGCCAACGTCCTGACTTTC,CASSSSGSGANVLTF
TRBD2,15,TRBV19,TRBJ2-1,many,TGTGCCAGTAGTATACTAGCGGGAGGACGGAATGAGCAGTTCTTC,CASSILAGGRNEQFF
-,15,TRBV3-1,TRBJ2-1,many,TGTGCCAGCAGTCTAGGGAGGGGGCAGAGGGTTGAGCAGTTCTTC,CASSLGRGQRVEQFF